This T cell receptor beta chain is drawn from a study of cytomegalovirus exposure and HLA in healthy donors (dated 2017 in TCRdb). For context, the study as a whole: According to a later analysis, the approximately 130 validation repertoires were produced on the same platform as the roughly 720 repertoires of the first cohort. The aim of the study was to test whether cataloging public T cell receptors could identify signatures of past pathogen exposure. To predict cytomegalovirus infection status, the study combined high-throughput TCR immunosequencing, statistical association of individual TCRs with disease status, and machine learning. Along with the approximately 700-subject first cohort, a separate validation cohort of roughly 110 different subjects was used. Results the study describes overall, beyond this receptor: Of the cluster scores, approximately 94% were above 0 in a later analysis, which found that TCRs clustered in the first cohort also tended to co-occur in the 95 to 150 validation repertoires. A few of the identified cytomegalovirus-associated TCR beta chains were confirmed in vitro to be specific for cytomegalovirus antigens. The authors suggested that the approach could potentially be extended to other disease states and immunological phenotypes. The classifier was reported to diagnose cytomegalovirus status with high specificity and sensitivity in both the original cohort and the validation cohort. Across donors, most TCR sequences were observed very rarely, whereas some public TCRs were present in many individuals. All 120 or so repertoires were used to score co-occurrence in the validation cohort in a later analysis, because that analysis had no HLA typing for the cohort. The study gave a list of under 200 TCR beta chains associated with cytomegalovirus.

The method behind the library was the immunoSEQ multiplex PCR assay. For the original study's pipeline: A statistical classification framework was built to diagnose cytomegalovirus status from the catalog of TCR beta chain sequences. TCRdb provides this immuneACCESS table in a form limited to in-frame rearrangements. Some clones are lacking; in checked studies, under half of them reflect an unresolved V gene, and why the rest are absent is not known. V and J calls and clone size are those listed in that table; D and trimming were worked out from the DNA. The sample contains more than 90,000 clones, approximately 88% of them found a single time. About 1.8% of the sample belongs to the ten largest clones. Donors formed part of the validation cohort, which comprised over a hundred subjects and was distinct from the first cohort of roughly 600 subjects. Reading the germline V gene (reference sequence) gives CDR1 SGHNT and CDR2 YYREEE. Germline trimming amounts to 4 bases on V and 3 bases on J, with 6 as the count of junction bases outside the gene matches. The CDR3 covers 15 residues, taking in both the cysteine and the phenylalanine. Left in the record is the CDR3 DNA by itself, 45 bases read in frame from the first base.

Points on this clone: Its recognized antigen is unknown. It has no much larger one-base neighbor in the sample; base qualities were not kept.

The sample was PBMCs. The chain is assembled from TRBV5-4 and TRBJ2-1, with TRBD1 identical over 8 junction bases. This receptor was obtained from a man aged 18 to 30 in good health and CMV-seronegative. CDR3 sequence: CASSTIGQGYNEQFF. The DNA sequence is given as TGTGCCAGCAGCACGATCGGACAGGGCTACAATGAGCAGTTCTTC.